Detailed here is one T cell receptor beta chain. The antigen remains unidentified. This CDR3 is 12 amino acids long. Germline-derived CDR1 and CDR2 are SNHLY and FYNNEI. Trimming took off 2 bases at V and 5 bases at J, with 4 bases between the two ends. Only CD45RO-negative cells positively selected for CCR7 counted as naive CD8 cells, so terminally differentiated effector memory CD45RA+ cells were excluded. This sample is part of a study of shared clonotypes between healthy human individuals. Findings and limits, study-wide: Genetic and exposure-history diversity was limited by the small donor number. Large depth notwithstanding, sorted-subset sequencing proved incomplete by rarefaction.

TCRdb's table, derived via immunoSEQ multiplex PCR, lists solely in-frame clones and lacks some. The repertoire includes roughly 770,000 clones, about 96% of them detected once, and over 0.2% sits in the top ten. The source of this sequence is a man aged 30 to 39 in good health. Sequencing input: naive CD8+ T cells sorted from blood. The chain has TRBV2 and TRBJ2-1; D is unresolved. For the CDR3, the DNA is TGTGCCAGCAGTGAAATCGACAATGAGCAGTTCTTC. As protein: CASSEIDNEQFF.